This TCR beta chain derives from a study of T cell responses to AZD1222 COVID-19 vaccine. Germline V gene sequence: CDR1 DFQATT, CDR2 SNEGSKA (reference sequence). Trimming left V 3 bases short and J 6 bases short, with 9 bases between. The CDR3 is 11 residues long. Produced via immunoSEQ multiplex PCR; TCRdb's table is partial and in-frame only. The sample lists roughly 170,000 clones, about 86% occurring once. The sample consisted of peripheral blood, taken on day 0 of AZD1222 vaccination. This chain uses TRBV20-1 with TRBJ2-7; maybe TRBD2 (6 bases). The receptor was derived from an adult in good health. CDR3 region: CSASRGFEQYF. The CDR3 DNA reads TGCAGTGCTAGTCGGGGGTTCGAGCAGTACTTC.